This TCR beta chain was identified in a study of T cells in Graves' hyperthyroidism and ophthalmopathy. The source material, RNA transcripts, was used to amplify TCR beta CDR3 regions. Researchers ran a first-round RT-PCR on the TCR CDR3 using the HTBI primer set. MiXCR, run by TCRdb on the multiplex PCR reads, gives a single entry per CDR3 protein. The sample has about 530,000 distinct CDR3 sequences, 17% seen once. This receptor was identified in a young woman with Graves' ophthalmopathy. Source material: blood.

CDR3 bases: TGTGCCAGCAGTTTTGAGGTTTTTTCACCCCTCCACTTT. Translation: CASSFEVFSPLHF. The V and J genes are TRBV6-2 or TRBV6-3 and TRBJ1-6, with D hard to call. Trimming shortened V by 4 bases and J by 9 bases, and 10 bases separated the two germline ends. This CDR3 contains 13 residues. Germline V gene sequence: CDR1 MNHEY, CDR2 SVGEGT.